This TCR beta chain was obtained from a study of OX40 agonist ivuxolimab in advanced cancers. In the study overall: In this trial design, patients received ivuxolimab intravenously at 0.01 to 10 mg/kg every 2 weeks.

From germline, CDR1 is MDHEN and CDR2 SYDVKM. The length of the CDR3 is 14 residues. The V and J ends lost 3 bases and 8 bases respectively, with 17 bases between them. This clone was seen just once. Data came from immunoSEQ multiplex PCR; TCRdb stores just in-frame clones and leaves some out. The sample carries tens of thousands of clones, 84% recorded once. This sequence originates from an adult with an advanced solid tumor such as melanoma, head and neck, liver or kidney cancer. This rearrangement joins TRBV28 to TRBJ2-7; possible D gene TRBD2, 7 bases. The material was CD4+ or CD8+ T cells sorted from blood, obtained in a trial of the OX40 agonist ivuxolimab. The chain's CDR3 is CASSLEGDYRKQYF. CDR3 nucleotide sequence: TGTGCCAGCAGTTTGGAGGGGGACTACCGAAAGCAGTACTTC.